The TCR beta chain under discussion was sequenced for a study of T cells in localized non-small cell lung cancer. The study, taken as a whole, reports: Multi-region tumor sequencing was not done, so intratumor heterogeneity could not be excluded. Uninvolved adjacent lung had more T cell clonality than any other tissue, topping tumor.

On this clone itself: Its antigen is unknown.

Looked up from germline, CDR1 is SNHLY and CDR2 is FYNNEI. The CDR3 contains 12 residues. V shed 7 bases and J shed 5 bases, with 10 bases lying between them. Profiling relied on immunoSEQ multiplex PCR, and the TCRdb table lists in-frame clones only, not all of them. The sample lists 8,500 to 10,000 clones, roughly 91% occurring once. The origin of this receptor is an older male donor with stage III squamous cell lung carcinoma. The specimen was peripheral blood, collected before any cancer treatment. The chain recombines TRBV2 with TRBJ2-3; D remains ambiguous. The CDR3 protein is CASNREGDTQYF. The CDR3 nucleotides are TGTGCCAGCAATCGAGAAGGAGATACGCAGTATTTT.